A selection of T cell receptor beta chains follows, all from one sample in a study of T cell changes during pregnancy in multiple sclerosis. Profiled with immunoSEQ multiplex PCR; TCRdb holds only in-frame clones, not every one. The sample contains around 12,000 clones, roughly nine tenths of which appear only once. The sample here was CD8+ T cells from peripheral blood mononuclear cells, taken in the second trimester of pregnancy. The receptor set was obtained from a female donor in good health, enrolled as a control in a pregnancy study. Each CDR3 is given with its conserved first and last residue.

v_gene | CDR3aa
TRBV19 | CASSMGPDRSNQPQHF
TRBV13 | CASSNRDMNTEAFF
TRBV7-6 | CASSLAGTSGSGRQETQYF
TRBV7-9 | CASSTGTEGYEQYF
TRBV6-4 | CASSGTSGGTDTQYF
TRBV30 | CAWSMDSETEYF
TRBV7-9 | CASSAPGVMNTEAFF
TRBV4-1 | CASSQGRGGSYEQYF
TRBV6-1 | CASTWTPMNTEAFF
TRBV5-4 | CASSSRGQGARYYGYTF
TRBV4-2 | CASSQVPSEHNEQFF
TRBV5-4 | CASSWEGEEKLFF
TRBV25-1 | CASSEGYGQGYTGELFF
TRBV28 | CASIPTGASYEQYF
TRBV28 | CASSLRVNEKLFF
TRBV4-1 | CASSSYEGTGDEQYF
TRBV9 | CASSVGMLNTEAFF
TRBV6-5 | CASSYIRGHNEQFF
TRBV7-9 | CASSGGTVDMGIQYF
TRBV25-1 | CASRTESSYNSPLHF
TRBV2 | CASRGTVYEQYF
TRBV9 | CASSAPVAGGNNEQFF
TRBV9 | CATSGGAANYGYTF
TRBV6-6 | CASWSGGPFSEQFF
TRBV6-5 | CASSDGGDNSPLHF
TRBV9 | CASSERTSGSSYNEQFF
TRBV6-5 | CASSYSSGDTQYF
TRBV10-1 | CASTKQGGTEAFF
TRBV7-9 | CASSLVLGRYNEQFF
TRBV6-1 | CASSEGGDTDTQYF
TRBV30 | CAWSGGQAEAFF
TRBV15 | CAISPLAASTDTQYF
TRBV29-1 | CSVEHPDRVIEQFF